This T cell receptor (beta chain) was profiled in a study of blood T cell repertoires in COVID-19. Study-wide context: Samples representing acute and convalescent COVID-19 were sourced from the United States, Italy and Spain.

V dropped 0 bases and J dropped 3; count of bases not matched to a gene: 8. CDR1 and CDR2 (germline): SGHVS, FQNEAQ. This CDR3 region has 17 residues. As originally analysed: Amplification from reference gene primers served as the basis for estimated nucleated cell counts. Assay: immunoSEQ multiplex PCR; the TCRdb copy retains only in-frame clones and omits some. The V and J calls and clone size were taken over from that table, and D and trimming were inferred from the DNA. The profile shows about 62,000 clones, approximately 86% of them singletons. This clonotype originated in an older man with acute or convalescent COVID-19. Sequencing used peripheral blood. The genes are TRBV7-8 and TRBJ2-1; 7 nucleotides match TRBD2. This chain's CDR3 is CASSLARAAGHYNEQFF. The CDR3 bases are TGTGCCAGCAGCTTAGCGCGGGCAGCGGGGCACTACAATGAGCAGTTCTTC.